This T cell receptor (beta chain) was sequenced for a study of cytomegalovirus exposure and HLA in healthy donors. As for the study in general: It was reported in a later analysis that the 120 or so validation repertoires used the same platform as the 550 to 850 first-cohort repertoires. Study-wide results and caveats: Some TCR beta chains (roughly 160 of them) were listed as cytomegalovirus-associated. Most TCR sequences were uncommon, yet certain public TCRs appeared in many donors.

The method was immunoSEQ multiplex PCR; TCRdb's version includes in-frame clones alone and lacks a portion of them. This sample has under 130,000 clones; around 83% occur once, and the top ten carry around 3.6%. Comments on this clone: Its matching antigen is unknown.

The donors were members of the approximately 120-subject validation cohort (separate from the roughly 700-subject first cohort). The sample comprised PBMCs. The source is a woman between 18 and 30 years old in good health and CMV-seropositive.

CDR3 residues: CASSLVDRVGEKLFF. CDR3 in DNA: TGTGCCAGCAGTTTAGTGGACAGGGTCGGGGAAAAACTGTTTTTT. The chain combines TRBV28 with TRBJ1-4, with 8 bases identical to TRBD1. CDR1 MDHEN and CDR2 SYDVKM come from the germline V gene. CDR3 length equals 15 residues. V shed 2 bases, J shed 8 bases, and the junction held 7 bases outside the gene matches. Drawing the rest from reference TRBV28 and TRBJ1-4, the complete variable domain is DVKVTQSSRYLVKRTGEKVFLECVQDMDHENMFWYRQDPGLGLRLIYFSYDVKMKEKGDIPEGYSVSREKKERFSLILESASTNQTSMYLCASSLVDRVGEKLFFGSGTQLSVL.